This TCR beta chain was captured by sequencing in a study of T cells in Graves' hyperthyroidism and ophthalmopathy. This clonotype has a count of ten or more. RNA transcripts were the template for amplifying TCR beta CDR3 regions. Using the HTBI primer set, a first-round RT-PCR was run on the TCR CDR3. MiXCR was run by TCRdb on the multiplex PCR reads, yielding one entry per CDR3 protein. The table lists 700,000 or so distinct CDR3 sequences, over 15% of them singletons, with 8.4% in the top ten. Germline V gene lookup returns CDR1 SGHAT and CDR2 FQNNGV. The CDR3 covers 16 residues. V lost 5 bases to trimming and J lost 4 bases; unmatched junction nucleotides: 10.

The receptor was isolated from a man younger than 35 with Graves' hyperthyroidism. This rearrangement joins TRBV11-2 to TRBJ2-2, with TRBD1 identical over 7 bases. Material for sequencing was blood. CDR3 bases: TGTGCCAGCAGCCCCAACCGACAGGGTAGCACCGGGGAGCTGTTTTTT. Encoded protein: CASSPNRQGSTGELFF. The full variable domain, completed using reference TRBV11-2 and TRBJ2-2, is EAGVAQSPRYKIIEKRQSVAFWCNPISGHATLYWYQQILGQGPKLLIQFQNNGVVDDSQLPKDRFSAERLKGVDSTLKIQPAKLEDSAVYLCASSPNRQGSTGELFFGEGSRLTVL.